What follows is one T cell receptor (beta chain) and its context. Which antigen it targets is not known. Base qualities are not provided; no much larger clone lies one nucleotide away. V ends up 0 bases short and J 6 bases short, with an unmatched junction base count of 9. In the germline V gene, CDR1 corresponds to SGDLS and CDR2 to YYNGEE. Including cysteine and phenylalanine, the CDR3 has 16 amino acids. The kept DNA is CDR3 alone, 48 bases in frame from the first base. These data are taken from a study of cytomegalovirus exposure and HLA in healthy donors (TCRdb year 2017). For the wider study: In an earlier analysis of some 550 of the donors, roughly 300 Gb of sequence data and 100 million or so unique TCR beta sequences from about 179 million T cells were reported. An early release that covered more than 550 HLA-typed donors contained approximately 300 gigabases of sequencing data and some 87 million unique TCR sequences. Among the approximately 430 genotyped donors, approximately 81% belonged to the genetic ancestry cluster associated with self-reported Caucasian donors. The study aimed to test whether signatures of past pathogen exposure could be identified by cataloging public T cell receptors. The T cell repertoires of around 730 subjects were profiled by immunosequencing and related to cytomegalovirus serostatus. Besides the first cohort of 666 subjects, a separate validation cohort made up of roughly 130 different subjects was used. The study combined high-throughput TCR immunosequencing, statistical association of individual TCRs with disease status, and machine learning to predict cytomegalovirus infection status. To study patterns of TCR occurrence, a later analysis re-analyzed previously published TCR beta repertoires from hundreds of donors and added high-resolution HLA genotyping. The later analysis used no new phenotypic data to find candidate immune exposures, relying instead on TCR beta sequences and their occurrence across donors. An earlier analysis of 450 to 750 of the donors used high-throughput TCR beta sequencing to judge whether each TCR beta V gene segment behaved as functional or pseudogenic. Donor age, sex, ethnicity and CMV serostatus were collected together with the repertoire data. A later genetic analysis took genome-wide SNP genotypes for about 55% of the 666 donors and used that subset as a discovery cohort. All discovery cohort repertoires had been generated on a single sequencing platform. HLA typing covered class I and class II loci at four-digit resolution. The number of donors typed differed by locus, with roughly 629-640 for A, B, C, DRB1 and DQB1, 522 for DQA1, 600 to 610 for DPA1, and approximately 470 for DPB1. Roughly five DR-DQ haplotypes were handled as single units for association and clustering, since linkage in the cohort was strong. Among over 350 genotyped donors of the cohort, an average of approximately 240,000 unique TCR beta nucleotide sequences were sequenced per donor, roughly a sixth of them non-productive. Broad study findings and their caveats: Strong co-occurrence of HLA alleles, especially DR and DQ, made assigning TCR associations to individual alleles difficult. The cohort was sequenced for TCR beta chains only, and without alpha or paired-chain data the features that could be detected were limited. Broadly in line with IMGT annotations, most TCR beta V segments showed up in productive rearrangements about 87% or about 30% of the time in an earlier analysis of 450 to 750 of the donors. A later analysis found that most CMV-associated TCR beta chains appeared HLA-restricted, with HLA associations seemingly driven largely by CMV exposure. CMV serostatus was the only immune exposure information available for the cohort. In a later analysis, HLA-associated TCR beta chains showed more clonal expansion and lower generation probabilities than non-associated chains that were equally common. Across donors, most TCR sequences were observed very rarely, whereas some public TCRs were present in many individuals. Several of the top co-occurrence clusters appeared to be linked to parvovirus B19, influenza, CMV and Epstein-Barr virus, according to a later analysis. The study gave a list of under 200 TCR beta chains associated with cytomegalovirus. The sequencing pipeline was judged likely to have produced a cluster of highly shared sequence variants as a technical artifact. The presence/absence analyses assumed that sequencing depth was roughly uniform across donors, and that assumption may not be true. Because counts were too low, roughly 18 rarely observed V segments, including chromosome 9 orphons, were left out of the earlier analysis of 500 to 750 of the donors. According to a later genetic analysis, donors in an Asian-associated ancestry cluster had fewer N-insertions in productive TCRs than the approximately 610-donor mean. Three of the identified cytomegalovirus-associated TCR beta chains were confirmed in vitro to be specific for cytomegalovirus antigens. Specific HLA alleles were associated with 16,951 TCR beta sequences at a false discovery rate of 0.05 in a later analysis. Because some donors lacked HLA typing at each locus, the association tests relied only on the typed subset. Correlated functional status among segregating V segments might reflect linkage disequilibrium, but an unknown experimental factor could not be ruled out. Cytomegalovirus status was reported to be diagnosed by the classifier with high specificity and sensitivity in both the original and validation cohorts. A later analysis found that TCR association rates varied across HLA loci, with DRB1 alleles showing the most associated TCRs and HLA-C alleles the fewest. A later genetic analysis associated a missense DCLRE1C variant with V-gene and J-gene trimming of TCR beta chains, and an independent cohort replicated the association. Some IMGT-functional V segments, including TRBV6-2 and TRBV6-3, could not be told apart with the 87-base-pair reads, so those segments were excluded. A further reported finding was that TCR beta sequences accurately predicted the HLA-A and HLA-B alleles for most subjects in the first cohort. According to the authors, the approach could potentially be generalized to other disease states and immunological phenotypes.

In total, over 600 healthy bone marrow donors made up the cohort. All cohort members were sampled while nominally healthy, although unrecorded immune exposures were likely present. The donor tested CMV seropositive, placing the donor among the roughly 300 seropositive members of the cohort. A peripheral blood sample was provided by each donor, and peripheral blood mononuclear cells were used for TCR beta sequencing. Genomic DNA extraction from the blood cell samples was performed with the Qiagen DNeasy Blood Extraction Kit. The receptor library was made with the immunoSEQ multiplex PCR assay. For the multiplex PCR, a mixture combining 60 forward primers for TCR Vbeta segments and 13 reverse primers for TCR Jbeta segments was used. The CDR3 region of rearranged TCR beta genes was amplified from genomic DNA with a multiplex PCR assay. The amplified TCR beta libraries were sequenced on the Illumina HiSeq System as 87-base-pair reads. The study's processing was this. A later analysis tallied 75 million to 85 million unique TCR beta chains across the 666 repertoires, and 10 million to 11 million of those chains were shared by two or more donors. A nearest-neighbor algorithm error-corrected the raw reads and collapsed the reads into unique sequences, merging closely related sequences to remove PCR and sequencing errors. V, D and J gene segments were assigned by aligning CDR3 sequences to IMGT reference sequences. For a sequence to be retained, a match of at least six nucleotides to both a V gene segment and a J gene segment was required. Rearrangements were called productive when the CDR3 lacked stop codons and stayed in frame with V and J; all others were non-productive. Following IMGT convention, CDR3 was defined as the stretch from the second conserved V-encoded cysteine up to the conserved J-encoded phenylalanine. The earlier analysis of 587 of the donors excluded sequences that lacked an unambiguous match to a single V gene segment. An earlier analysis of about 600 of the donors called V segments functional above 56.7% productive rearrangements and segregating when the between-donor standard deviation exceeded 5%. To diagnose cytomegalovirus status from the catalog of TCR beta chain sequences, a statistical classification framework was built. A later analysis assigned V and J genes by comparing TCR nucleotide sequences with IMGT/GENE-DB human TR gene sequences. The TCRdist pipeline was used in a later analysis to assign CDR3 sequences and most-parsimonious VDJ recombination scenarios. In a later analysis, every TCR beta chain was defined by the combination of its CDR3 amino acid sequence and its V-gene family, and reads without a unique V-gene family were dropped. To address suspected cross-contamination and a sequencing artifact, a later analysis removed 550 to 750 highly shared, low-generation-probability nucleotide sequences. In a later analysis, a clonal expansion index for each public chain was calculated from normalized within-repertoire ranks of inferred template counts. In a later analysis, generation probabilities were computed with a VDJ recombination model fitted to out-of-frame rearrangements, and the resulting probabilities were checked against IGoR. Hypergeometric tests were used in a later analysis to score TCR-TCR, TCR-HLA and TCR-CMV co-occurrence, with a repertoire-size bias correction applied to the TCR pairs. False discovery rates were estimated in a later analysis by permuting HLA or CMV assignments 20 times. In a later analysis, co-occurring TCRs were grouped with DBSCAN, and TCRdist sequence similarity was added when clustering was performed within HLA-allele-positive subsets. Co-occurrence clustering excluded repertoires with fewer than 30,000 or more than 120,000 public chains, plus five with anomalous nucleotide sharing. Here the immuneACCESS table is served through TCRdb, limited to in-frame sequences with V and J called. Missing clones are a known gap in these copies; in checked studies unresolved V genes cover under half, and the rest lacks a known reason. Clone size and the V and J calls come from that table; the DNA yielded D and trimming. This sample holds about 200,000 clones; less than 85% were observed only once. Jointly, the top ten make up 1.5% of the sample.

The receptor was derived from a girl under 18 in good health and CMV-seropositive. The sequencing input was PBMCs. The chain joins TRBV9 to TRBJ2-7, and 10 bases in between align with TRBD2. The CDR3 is CASSVGSGGPQFEQYF. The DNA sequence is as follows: TGTGCCAGCAGCGTAGGTAGCGGGGGGCCCCAGTTCGAGCAGTACTTC.